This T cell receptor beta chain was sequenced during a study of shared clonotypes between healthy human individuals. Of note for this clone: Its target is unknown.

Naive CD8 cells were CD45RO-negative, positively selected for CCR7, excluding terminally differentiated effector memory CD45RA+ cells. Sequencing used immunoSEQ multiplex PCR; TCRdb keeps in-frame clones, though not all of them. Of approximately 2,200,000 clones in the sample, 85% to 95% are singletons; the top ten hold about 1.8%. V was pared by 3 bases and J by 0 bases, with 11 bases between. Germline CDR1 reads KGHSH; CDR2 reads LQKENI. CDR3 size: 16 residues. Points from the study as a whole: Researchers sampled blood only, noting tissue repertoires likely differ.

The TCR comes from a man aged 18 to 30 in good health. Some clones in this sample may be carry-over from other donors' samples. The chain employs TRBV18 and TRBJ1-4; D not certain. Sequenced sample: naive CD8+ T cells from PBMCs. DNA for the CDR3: TGTGCCAGCTCACCCGACACGGCTGCAACTAATGAAAAACTGTTTTTT. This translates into CASSPDTAATNEKLFF.